This T cell receptor (beta chain) was sequenced during a study of a mutant IDH1 vaccine in newly diagnosed glioma (dated by TCRdb to the early 2020s). Regarding the research as a whole: In the chemotherapy-containing groups, vaccination started alongside temozolomide cycles, whereas in patients who had radiotherapy alone it started 4-6 weeks after radiotherapy. Of the 32 treated patients, about 62% were male and 37.5% were female, and the mean age was approximately 40 years. Prior to enrollment, patients had been given standard therapy consisting of radiotherapy alone, temozolomide alone, or radiochemotherapy with temozolomide, with the combination given to most patients. The week-35 safety follow-up was designated visit V12, and the week-47 end of study was designated visit V13. Peripheral blood samples were drawn at six visits, namely V03 (baseline), V05, V07, V10, V12 and V13. Longitudinal TCRB deep sequencing was done for about two dozen treated patients, wherever samples were available for exploratory analyses. Overall study outcomes, separate from this receptor: Availability determined which PBMC samples were chosen for TCRB deep sequencing. No apparent relationship was observed between pseudoprogression and alterations in the top peripheral T cell clonotypes detected by TCRB sequencing. Immune responses induced by the vaccine were seen in roughly 95% of patients across multiple MHC alleles. It was noted by the authors that analyses of patient blood samples could not be reproduced owing to sample limitations.

Explained via the paper, the time point label denotes: week 35, safety follow-up. Every vaccine dose consisted of 300 ug of a 20-mer mutant IDH1 peptide in Montanide, administered subcutaneously together with topical imiquimod. Patients were given eight vaccinations, in weeks 1, 3, 5, 7, 11, 15, 19 and 23, which matched visits V03 through V10. All donors had newly diagnosed IDH1-mutant astrocytomas of WHO grade 3 or 4 that showed loss of nuclear ATRX. The samples were drawn from NOA16, a multicentre, single-arm, open-label phase I trial in Germany that tested a mutant IDH1 peptide vaccine in humans for the first time. The DNeasy Blood and Tissue Kit was used to extract genomic DNA from EDTA blood for TCRB sequencing. This clone was picked up one time. Its antigen is not yet known. One base away there is no much larger clone; base qualities are not given. There are 16 amino acids in the CDR3, from cysteine to phenylalanine inclusive. CDR3 DNA is the only sequence kept; it has 48 bases, read in frame from the first base. The trim is 3 bases for V and 2 bases for J, with a gap of 14 bases between the germline ends. CDR1 LGHNA and CDR2 YSLEER were looked up in the germline V gene.

Libraries were constructed by the immunoSEQ multiplex PCR assay. Following the manufacturer's protocol, the hsTCRB Kit was used to amplify rearranged TCR beta chain sequences. Sequencing of TCRB libraries was carried out on an Illumina MiSeq. Under the source paper's analysis protocol: Demultiplexing, trimming and gene mapping were performed with the kit vendor's proprietary platform. What TCRdb holds here is the immuneACCESS table cut down to in-frame rearrangements. Part of the clones is not present; checked against another copy, under half of the missing clones reflect an unresolved V gene, and the others are unexplained. Clone size and V and J calls were adopted from that table, with D and trimming inferred from the DNA. The sample yields 43,000 or so clones; 80% to 95% were counted once. More than 2% of the sample comes from the top ten.

The chain couples TRBV4-3 to TRBJ1-3; the D gene is perhaps TRBD1, from 5 matching bases. The receptor's source is a man aged 50-60 years with glioma. The source material was PBMCs, sampled from a glioma patient whose treatment included an IDH1 peptide vaccine. The CDR3 amino acid sequence is: CASSQGPGATGNTIYF. The DNA is as follows: TGCGCCAGCAGCCAGGGACCCGGAGCAACTGGAAACACCATATATTTT.